This T cell receptor beta chain emerged from a study of radiotherapy plus CTLA-4 blockade in lung cancer. Study-level information: Objective responses were documented in over 15% of patients, with disease control in about 31%. Overall study results and limits: Together with interferon-beta, which increased in serum after radiation, early dynamic changes in blood T cell clones were reportedly the best predictors of response. Subsequent to radiotherapy plus ipilimumab, tumor-derived TCR clones underwent expansion in blood.

The V and J ends lost 7 bases and 5 bases respectively, with 14 bases between them. Per germline, CDR1 MNHEY and CDR2 SVGAGI. This CDR3 region has 14 residues. Patients with chemo-refractory metastatic non-small-cell lung cancer received focal radiation plus CTLA-4 blockade with ipilimumab. Here immunoSEQ multiplex PCR was the method, and the copy in TCRdb shows in-frame clones only, minus some. The sample yields about 60,000 clones, roughly 76% seen once. About this clone itself: Its antigen is as yet unknown.

The rearrangement links TRBV6-5 to TRBJ2-2, with D possibly TRBD2 on 7 matching bases. This TCR came from a human donor with non-small cell lung cancer whose response to radiotherapy plus ipilimumab could not be evaluated. This specimen was peripheral blood, taken from a patient treated with radiotherapy plus ipilimumab. In nucleotides, the CDR3 is TGTGCCAGCAAGGGGGGGGCTAATACCGGGGAGCTGTTTTTT. Translated: CASKGGANTGELFF.